This T cell receptor beta chain was recorded in a study of tumor and adjacent non-tumor tissue in lung cancer. This sample's RNA came from whole unsorted tissue. This non-tumor lung sample came from over 3 cm beyond the tumor edge. Three rounds of nested PCR, following a modified ARM-PCR protocol, produced the TCRbeta library. One entry per CDR3 protein, called by TCRdb with MiXCR from the multiplex PCR reads. This sample carries more than 85,000 distinct CDR3 sequences, 65% of them seen once, and the ten largest clones take 15% to 20%. The origin of this receptor is a man aged 25 to 40 with non-small cell lung cancer. What was sequenced was distant non-tumor lung tissue.

CDR3 sequence (DNA): TGTGCCAGCAGCCCCCCCCGGAGCGGGGAGCTGTTTTTT. This translates into CASSPPRSGELFF. The chain has TRBV7-3 and TRBJ2-2; D gene unclear. Trimming pared 5 bases from V and 7 bases from J, leaving 11 bases between. CDR3 length: 13 amino acids. The germline V gene encodes CDR1 SGHTA and CDR2 FQGTGA.